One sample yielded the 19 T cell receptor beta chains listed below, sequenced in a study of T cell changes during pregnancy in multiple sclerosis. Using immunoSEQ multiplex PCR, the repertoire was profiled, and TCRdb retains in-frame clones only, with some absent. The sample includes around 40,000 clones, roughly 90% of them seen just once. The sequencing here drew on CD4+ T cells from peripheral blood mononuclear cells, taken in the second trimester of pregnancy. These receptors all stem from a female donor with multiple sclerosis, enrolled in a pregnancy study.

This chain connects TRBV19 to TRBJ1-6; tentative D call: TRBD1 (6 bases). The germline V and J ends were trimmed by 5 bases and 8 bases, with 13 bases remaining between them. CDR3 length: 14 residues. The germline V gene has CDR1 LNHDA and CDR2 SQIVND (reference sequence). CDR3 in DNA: TGTGCCAGTAGTCCCCAGGGGACGGATTCACCCCTCCACTTT. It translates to CASSPQGTDSPLHF.

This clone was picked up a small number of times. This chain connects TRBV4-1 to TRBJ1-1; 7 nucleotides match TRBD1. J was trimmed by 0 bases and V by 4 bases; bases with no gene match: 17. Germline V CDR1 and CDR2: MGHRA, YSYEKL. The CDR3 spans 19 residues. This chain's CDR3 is CASSPLLRRTGVMNTEAFF. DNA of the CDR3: TGCGCCAGCAGCCCACTATTACGTCGGACAGGAGTCATGAACACTGAAGCTTTCTTT.

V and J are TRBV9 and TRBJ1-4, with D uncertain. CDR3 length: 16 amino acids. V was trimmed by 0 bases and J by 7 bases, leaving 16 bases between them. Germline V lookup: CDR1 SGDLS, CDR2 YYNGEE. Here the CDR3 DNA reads TGTGCCAGCAGCGTAGCTATCAACTCCGGCGGTGAAAAACTGTTTTTT. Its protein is CASSVAINSGGEKLFF.

Written as DNA, the CDR3 is TGTGCCAGTAGTGCTGACAGGGGACCCCGAGCCACTGAAGCTTTCTTT. Translating gives CASSADRGPRATEAFF. This chain joins TRBV19 and TRBJ1-1; the match to TRBD1 covers 8 bases. The CDR3 totals 16 residues. Germline assignment: CDR1 LNHDA and CDR2 SQIVND (reference sequence). V dropped 5 bases and J dropped 4; count of bases not matched to a gene: 12. Drawing the rest from reference TRBV19 and TRBJ1-1, the complete variable domain is DGGITQSPKYLFRKEGQNVTLSCEQNLNHDAMYWYRQDPGQGLRLIYYSQIVNDFQKGDIAEGYSVSREKKESFPLTVTSAQKNPTAFYLCASSADRGPRATEAFFGQGTRLTVV.

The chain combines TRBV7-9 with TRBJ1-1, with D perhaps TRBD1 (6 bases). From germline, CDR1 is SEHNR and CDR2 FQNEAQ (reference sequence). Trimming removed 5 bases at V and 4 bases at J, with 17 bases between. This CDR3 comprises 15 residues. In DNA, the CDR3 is TGTGCCAGCAGCGCTACTCTTACAGGGACCACTGAAGCTTTCTTT. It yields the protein CASSATLTGTTEAFF.

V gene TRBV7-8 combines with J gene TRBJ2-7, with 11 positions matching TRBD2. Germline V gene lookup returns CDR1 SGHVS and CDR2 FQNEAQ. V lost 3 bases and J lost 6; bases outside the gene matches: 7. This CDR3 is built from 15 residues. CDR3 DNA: TGTGCCAGCAGCTTTAGCGGGAGGGCGTCGGGCGAGCAGTACTTC. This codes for CASSFSGRASGEQYF.

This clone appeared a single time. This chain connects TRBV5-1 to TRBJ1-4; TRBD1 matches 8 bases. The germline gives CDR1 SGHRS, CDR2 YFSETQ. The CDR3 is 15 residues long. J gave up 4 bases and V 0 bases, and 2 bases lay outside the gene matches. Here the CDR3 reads CASSLAGGRNEKLFF. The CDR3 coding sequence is TGCGCCAGCAGCTTGGCAGGGGGCCGTAATGAAAAACTGTTTTTT.

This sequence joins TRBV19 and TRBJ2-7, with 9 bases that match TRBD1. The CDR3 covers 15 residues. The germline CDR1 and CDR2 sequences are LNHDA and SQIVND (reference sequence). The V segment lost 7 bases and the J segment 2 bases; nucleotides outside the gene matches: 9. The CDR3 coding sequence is TGTGCCAGTAACCCAGGACAGGGGCTCACCTACGAGCAGTACTTC. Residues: CASNPGQGLTYEQYF. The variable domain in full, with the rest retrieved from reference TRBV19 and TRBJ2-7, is DGGITQSPKYLFRKEGQNVTLSCEQNLNHDAMYWYRQDPGQGLRLIYYSQIVNDFQKGDIAEGYSVSREKKESFPLTVTSAQKNPTAFYLCASNPGQGLTYEQYFGPGTRLTVT.

The CDR3 nucleotides read TGTGCCAGCAGGTCGCTAGCGGAAGAGACCCAGTACTTC. Protein product: CASRSLAEETQYF. This rearrangement joins TRBV6-1 to TRBJ2-5, with 7 bases that match TRBD2. Germline loops: CDR1 MNHNS, CDR2 SASEGT. The CDR3 runs 13 residues. The V segment lost 6 bases and the J segment 3 bases; nucleotides outside the gene matches: 4.

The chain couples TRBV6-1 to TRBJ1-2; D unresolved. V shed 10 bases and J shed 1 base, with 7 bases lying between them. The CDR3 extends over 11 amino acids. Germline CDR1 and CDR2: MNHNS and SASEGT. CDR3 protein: CATFLNYGYTF. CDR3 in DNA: TGTGCCACTTTTCTTAACTATGGCTACACCTTC.

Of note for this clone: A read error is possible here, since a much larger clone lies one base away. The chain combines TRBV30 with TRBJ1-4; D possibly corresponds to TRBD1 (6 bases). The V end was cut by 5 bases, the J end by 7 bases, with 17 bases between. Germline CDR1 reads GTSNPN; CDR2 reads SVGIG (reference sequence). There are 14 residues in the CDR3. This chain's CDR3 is CAWASGTSSEKLFF. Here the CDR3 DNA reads TGTGCCTGGGCTTCCGGGACAAGTAGTGAAAAACTGTTTTTT.

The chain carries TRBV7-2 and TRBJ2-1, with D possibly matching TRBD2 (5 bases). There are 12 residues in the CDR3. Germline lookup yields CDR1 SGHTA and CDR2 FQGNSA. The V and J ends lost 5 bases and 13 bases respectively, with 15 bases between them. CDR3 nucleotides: TGTGCCAGCAGCGAGGGAAGAATCGTTCAGTTCTTC. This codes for CASSEGRIVQFF.

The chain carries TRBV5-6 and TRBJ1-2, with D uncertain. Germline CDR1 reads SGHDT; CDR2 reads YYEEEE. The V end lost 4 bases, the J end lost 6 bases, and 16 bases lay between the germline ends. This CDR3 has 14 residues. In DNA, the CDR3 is TGTGCCAGCAGCCTTCGAACACTAATCGATGGCTACACCTTC. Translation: CASSLRTLIDGYTF.

CDR3 DNA sequence: TGTGCCTGGAGTGTCGGTACTGCAACCTACAATGAGCAGTTCTTC. Amino acid sequence: CAWSVGTATYNEQFF. The J gene is TRBJ2-1, the V gene TRBV30; D ambiguous. The CDR3 contains 15 residues. V gave up 0 bases and J gave up 2 bases, with 11 bases separating them. Germline CDR1 and CDR2: GTSNPN and SVGIG (reference sequence).

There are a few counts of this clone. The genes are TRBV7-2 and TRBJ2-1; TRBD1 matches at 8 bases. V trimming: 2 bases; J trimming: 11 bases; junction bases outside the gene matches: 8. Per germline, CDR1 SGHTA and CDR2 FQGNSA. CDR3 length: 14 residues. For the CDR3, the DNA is TGTGCCAGCAGCTTACTAGGACAGGGAGGCCAGCAGTTCTTC. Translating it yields CASSLLGQGGQQFF.

The CDR3: CASSRRGSTEAFF. CDR3 nucleotides: TGCGCCAGCAGCCGTCGGGGGAGCACTGAAGCTTTCTTT. The V gene is TRBV4-3, the J gene TRBJ1-1; tentatively, D is TRBD1 (5 bases). CDR1 and CDR2 from the germline V gene are LGHNA and YSLEER. This CDR3 comprises 13 residues. V lost 4 bases, J lost 4 bases, and 10 bases lay in between.

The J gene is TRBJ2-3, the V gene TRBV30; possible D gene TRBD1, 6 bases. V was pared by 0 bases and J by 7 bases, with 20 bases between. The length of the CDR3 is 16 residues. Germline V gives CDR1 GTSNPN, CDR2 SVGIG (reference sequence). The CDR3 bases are TGTGCCTGGAGTGTAAGCGTTTCGGTTGGGACATATACGCAGTATTTT. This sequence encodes CAWSVSVSVGTYTQYF.

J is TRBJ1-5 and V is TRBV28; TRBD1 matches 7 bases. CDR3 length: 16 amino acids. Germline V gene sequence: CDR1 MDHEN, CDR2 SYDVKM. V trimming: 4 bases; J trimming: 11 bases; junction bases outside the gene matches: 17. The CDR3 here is CASSSPVTGSISAQHF. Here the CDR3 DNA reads TGTGCCAGCAGTTCCCCCGTGACAGGGAGTATCTCAGCCCAGCATTTT. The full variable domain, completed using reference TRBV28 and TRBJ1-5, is DVKVTQSSRYLVKRTGEKVFLECVQDMDHENMFWYRQDPGLGLRLIYFSYDVKMKEKGDIPEGYSVSREKKERFSLILESASTNQTSMYLCASSSPVTGSISAQHFGDGTRLSIL.

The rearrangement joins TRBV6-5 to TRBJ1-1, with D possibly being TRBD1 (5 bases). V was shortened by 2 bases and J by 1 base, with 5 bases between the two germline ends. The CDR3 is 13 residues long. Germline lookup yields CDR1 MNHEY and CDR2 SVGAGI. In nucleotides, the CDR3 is TGTGCCAGCAGTTACAGGGGGAACACTGAAGCTTTCTTT. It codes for CASSYRGNTEAFF.